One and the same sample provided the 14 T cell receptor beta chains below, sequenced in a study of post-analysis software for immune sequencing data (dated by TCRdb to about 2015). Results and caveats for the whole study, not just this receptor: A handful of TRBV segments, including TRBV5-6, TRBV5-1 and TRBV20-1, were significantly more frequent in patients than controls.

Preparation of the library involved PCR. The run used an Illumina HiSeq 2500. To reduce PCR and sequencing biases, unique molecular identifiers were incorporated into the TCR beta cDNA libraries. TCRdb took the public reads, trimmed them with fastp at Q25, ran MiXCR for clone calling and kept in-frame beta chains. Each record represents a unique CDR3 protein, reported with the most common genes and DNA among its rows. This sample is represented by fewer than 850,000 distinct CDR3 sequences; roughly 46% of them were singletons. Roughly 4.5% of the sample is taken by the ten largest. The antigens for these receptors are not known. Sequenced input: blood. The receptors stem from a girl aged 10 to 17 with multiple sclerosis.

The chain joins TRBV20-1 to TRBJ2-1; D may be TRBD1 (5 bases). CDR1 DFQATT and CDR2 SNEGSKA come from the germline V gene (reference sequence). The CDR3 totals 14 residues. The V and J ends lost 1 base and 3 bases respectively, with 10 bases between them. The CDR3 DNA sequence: TGCAGTGCTAGAGGCGACAGTAGCTACAATGAGCAGTTCTTC. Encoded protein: CSARGDSSYNEQFF.

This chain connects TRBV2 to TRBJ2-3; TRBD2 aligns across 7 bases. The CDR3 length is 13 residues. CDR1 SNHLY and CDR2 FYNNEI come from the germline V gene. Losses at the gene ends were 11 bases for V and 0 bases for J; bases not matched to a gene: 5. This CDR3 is CAYLAESTDTQYF. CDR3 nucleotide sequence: TGTGCCTACCTAGCGGAGAGCACAGATACGCAGTATTTT.

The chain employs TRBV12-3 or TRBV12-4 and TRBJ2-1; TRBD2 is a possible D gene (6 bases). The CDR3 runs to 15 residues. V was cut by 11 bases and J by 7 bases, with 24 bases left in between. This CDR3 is CAGSLGGGPLNEQFF. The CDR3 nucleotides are TGTGCCGGCTCCTTGGGGGGTGGCCCCTTGAATGAGCAGTTCTTC.

CDR3 sequence: CASSASRDRFTDTQYF. As DNA, the CDR3 is TGTGCCAGCAGCGCCAGCCGGGATCGGTTCACAGATACGCAGTATTTT. This chain joins TRBV9 and TRBJ2-3; D may be TRBD2 (5 bases). Deletions cut 3 bases from V and 2 bases from J, with 16 bases between. The germline gives CDR1 SGDLS, CDR2 YYNGEE. This CDR3 has 16 amino acids.

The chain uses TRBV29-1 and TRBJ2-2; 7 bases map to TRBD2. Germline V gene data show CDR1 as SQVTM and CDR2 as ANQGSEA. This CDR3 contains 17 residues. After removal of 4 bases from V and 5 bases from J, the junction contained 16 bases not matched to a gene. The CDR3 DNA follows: TGCAGCGTTGTAGGACTAGGCGGGGTGGTCGGTACCGGGGAGCTGTTTTTT. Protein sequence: CSVVGLGGVVGTGELFF.

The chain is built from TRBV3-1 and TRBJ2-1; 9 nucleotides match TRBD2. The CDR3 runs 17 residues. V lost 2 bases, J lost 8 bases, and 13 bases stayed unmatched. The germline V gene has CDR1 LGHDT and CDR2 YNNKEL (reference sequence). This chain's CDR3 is CASSQMSRREGRDEQFF. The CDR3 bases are TGTGCCAGCAGCCAAATGAGTCGGCGGGAGGGTAGGGATGAGCAGTTCTTC.

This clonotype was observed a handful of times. The CDR3 sequence: CSVKVGGEQYF. CDR3 nucleotide sequence: TGCAGTGTAAAAGTAGGGGGAGAGCAGTACTTC. The chain has TRBV20-1 and TRBJ2-7; D is perhaps TRBD1 (6 bases). Germline lookup yields CDR1 DFQATT and CDR2 SNEGSKA (reference sequence). The CDR3 has 11 amino acids. The germline V and J ends were trimmed by 7 bases and 7 bases, with 14 bases remaining between them.

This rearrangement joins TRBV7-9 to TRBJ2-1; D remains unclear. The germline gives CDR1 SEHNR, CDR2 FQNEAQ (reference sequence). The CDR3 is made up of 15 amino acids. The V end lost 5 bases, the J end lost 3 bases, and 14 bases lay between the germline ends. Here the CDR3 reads CASSPGNWLYNEQFF. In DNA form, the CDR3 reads TGTGCCAGCAGCCCCGGTAACTGGCTCTACAATGAGCAGTTCTTC.

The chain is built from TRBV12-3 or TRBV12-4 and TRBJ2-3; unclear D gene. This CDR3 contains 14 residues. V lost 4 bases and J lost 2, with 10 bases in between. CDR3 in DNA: TGTGCCAGCAGTTGGTCCAGTGCCACAGATACGCAGTATTTT. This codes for CASSWSSATDTQYF.

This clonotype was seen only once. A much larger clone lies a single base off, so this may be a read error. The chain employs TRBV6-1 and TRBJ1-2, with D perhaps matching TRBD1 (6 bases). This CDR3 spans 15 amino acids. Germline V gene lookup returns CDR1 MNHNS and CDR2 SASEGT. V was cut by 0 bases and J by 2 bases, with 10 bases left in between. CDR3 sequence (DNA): TGTGCCAGCAGTGAAGCGGGGGGGCTCAACTATGGCTACACCTTC. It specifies CASSEAGGLNYGYTF.

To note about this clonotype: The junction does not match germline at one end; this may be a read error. CDR3: CSASEAGTTYSEQFF. CDR3 nucleotide sequence: TGCAGTGCTTCAGAGGCGGGGACCACCTACAGTGAGCAGTTCTTC. The rearrangement links TRBV20-1 to TRBJ2-1; tentative D call: TRBD2 (6 bases). The CDR3 covers 15 residues. Per the germline V gene, CDR1 is DFQATT and CDR2 is SNEGSKA (reference sequence).

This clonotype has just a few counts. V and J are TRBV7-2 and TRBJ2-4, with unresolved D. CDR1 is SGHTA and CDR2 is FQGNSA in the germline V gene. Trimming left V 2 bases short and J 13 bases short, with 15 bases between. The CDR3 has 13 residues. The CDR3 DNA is TGTGCCAGCAGCTTATATTCGGATTTGGAGCAGTACTTC. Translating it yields CASSLYSDLEQYF.

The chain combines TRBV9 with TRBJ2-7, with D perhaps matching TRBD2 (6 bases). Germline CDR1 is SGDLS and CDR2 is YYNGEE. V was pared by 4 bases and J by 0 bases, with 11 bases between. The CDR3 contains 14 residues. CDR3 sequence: CASSMGGSSYEQYF. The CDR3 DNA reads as TGTGCCAGCAGCATGGGAGGAAGCTCCTACGAGCAGTACTTC.

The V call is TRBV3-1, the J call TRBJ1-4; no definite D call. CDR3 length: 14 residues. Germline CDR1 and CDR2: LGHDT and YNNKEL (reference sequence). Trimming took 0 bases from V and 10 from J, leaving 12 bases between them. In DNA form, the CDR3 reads TGTGCCAGCAGCCAAGATCTGGTGGCCGTAAAACTGTTTTTT. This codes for CASSQDLVAVKLFF.